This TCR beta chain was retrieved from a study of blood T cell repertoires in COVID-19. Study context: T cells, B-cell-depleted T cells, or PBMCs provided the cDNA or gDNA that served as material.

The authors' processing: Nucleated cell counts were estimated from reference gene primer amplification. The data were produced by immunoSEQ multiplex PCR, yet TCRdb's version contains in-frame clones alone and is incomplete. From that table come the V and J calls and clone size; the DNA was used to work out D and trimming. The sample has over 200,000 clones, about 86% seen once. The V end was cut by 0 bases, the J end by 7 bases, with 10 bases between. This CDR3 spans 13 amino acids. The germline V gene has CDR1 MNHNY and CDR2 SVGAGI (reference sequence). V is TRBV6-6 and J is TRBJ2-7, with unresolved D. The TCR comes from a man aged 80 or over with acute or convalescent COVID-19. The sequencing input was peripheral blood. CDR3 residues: CASSYSRTGEQYF. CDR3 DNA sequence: TGTGCCAGCAGTTACTCCCGTACCGGGGAGCAGTACTTC.